This TCR beta chain was captured by sequencing in a study of vaccination and CD4 T cells after COVID-19. Study-level background: Nasal swab PCR detected SARS-CoV-2 in convalescent patients; eight to ten had mild disease, one severe.

Sequencing of cultured CD4+ T cell DNA used the Oncomine TCR Beta short-read assay. It was from cultured CD4+ T cells that genomic DNA was extracted. Using its own MiXCR run on the PCR reads, TCRdb lists one record per CDR3 protein. The sample contains 15,000 to 20,000 distinct CDR3 sequences, approximately 60% of which appear only once. The trim removed 0 bases at V and 4 bases at J, leaving 2 bases unmatched. Germline assignment: CDR1 SEHNR and CDR2 FQNEAQ (reference sequence). The CDR3 extends over 14 amino acids. This clonotype is medium-sized in the sample. Its cognate antigen is unknown. Treatment defined: approximately nine-day PBMC culture with coronavirus spike peptide pools or control peptides (ViraFEST assay).

This clonotype was sampled from a human donor who had recovered from COVID-19. The chain joins TRBV7-9 to TRBJ1-1, with 7 positions matching TRBD1. The specimen was CD4+ T cells from blood, cultured in vitro. The CDR3 region is CASSLAGGFTEAFF. The CDR3 nucleotides read TGTGCCAGCAGCTTAGCAGGGGGCTTCACTGAAGCTTTCTTT.